The next 10 T cell receptor beta chains were all read from a single sample in a study of T cells in Graves' hyperthyroidism and ophthalmopathy. RNA transcripts were the template for amplifying TCR beta CDR3 regions. A set of HTBI primers served as the primers for a first-round RT-PCR of the TCR CDR3. MiXCR, run by TCRdb on the multiplex PCR reads, gives a single entry per CDR3 protein. The table records 40,000 to 60,000 distinct CDR3 sequences, roughly 50% of them present only once. What was sequenced was blood. These receptors originate from a woman aged 45 to 65 with Graves' ophthalmopathy.

This clonotype has ten or more counts. The chain combines TRBV28 with TRBJ2-5, with TRBD1 matching 8 bases. The CDR3 sequence is 14 residues long. The V and J ends lost 2 bases and 5 bases, in that order; junction bases with no gene match: 4. Germline values: CDR1 MDHEN, CDR2 SYDVKM. The CDR3 is CASSLQGARETQYF. CDR3 nucleotides: TGTGCCAGCAGTTTACAGGGGGCTAGGGAGACCCAGTACTTC. The full variable domain, rest sourced from reference TRBV28 and TRBJ2-5, is DVKVTQSSRYLVKRTGEKVFLECVQDMDHENMFWYRQDPGLGLRLIYFSYDVKMKEKGDIPEGYSVSREKKERFSLILESASTNQTSMYLCASSLQGARETQYFGPGTRLLVL.

The chain employs TRBV24-1 and TRBJ1-2; D uncertain. The ends were cut back, 9 bases at V and 8 bases at J, with 18 bases in the middle. Germline CDR1 and CDR2: KGHDR and SFDVKD. The CDR3 is made up of 13 amino acids. CDR3 loop: CATRTSGRGGYTF. CDR3 nucleotides: TGTGCCACCCGGACTAGCGGGAGAGGAGGCTACACCTTC.

This clonotype was seen repeatedly, ten times or more. The rearrangement links TRBV19 to TRBJ1-1; maybe TRBD1 (5 bases). Germline assignment: CDR1 LNHDA and CDR2 SQIVND (reference sequence). The CDR3 contains 16 residues. The ends were cut back, 0 bases at V and 4 bases at J, with 15 bases in the middle. The CDR3 protein is CASSIETGSPFTEAFF. The DNA of the CDR3 is TGTGCCAGTAGTATAGAAACAGGTTCCCCTTTCACTGAAGCTTTCTTT.

This clonotype appeared many times. The rearrangement joins TRBV5-1 to TRBJ2-7, with D uncertain. The CDR3 sequence is 13 residues long. Trimming took 1 base from V and 5 from J, leaving 10 bases between them. The germline V gene encodes CDR1 SGHRS and CDR2 YFSETQ. CDR3 nucleotides: TGCGCCAGCAGCTTGCGGACGGGCCACGAGCAGTACTTC. It yields the protein CASSLRTGHEQYF.

For this clonotype: A much larger clone sits a single nucleotide away, making a read error possible. The rearrangement joins TRBV14 to TRBJ2-7; D call uncertain. The CDR3 sequence is 13 residues long. From germline, CDR1 is SGHDN and CDR2 FVKESK. Written as DNA, the CDR3 is TGTGCCAGCAGTTTACCCACGTCCTACGAGCGGTACTTC. Its protein is CASSLPTSYERYF.

This clonotype appeared many times. CDR3 in DNA: TGCAGTGCTACAGGGACTAGCGGGGGGTCGGAGGGCTACGAGCAGTACTTC. Protein: CSATGTSGGSEGYEQYF. The chain carries TRBV20-1 and TRBJ2-7, with 15 bases identical to TRBD2. V dropped 4 bases and J dropped 3; count of bases not matched to a gene: 10. The CDR3 contains 17 residues. Per germline, CDR1 DFQATT and CDR2 SNEGSKA (reference sequence).

The V call is TRBV20-1, the J call TRBJ1-1, with TRBD1 identical over 7 bases. V shed 6 bases, J shed 2 bases, and the junction held 9 bases outside the gene matches. Germline V gene data show CDR1 as DFQATT and CDR2 as SNEGSKA (reference sequence). This CDR3 contains 14 residues. CDR3 sequence reads: CSAGDSWGNTEAFF. The DNA for the CDR3 is TGCAGTGCAGGGGACAGTTGGGGAAACACTGAAGCTTTCTTT.

The chain joins TRBV20-1 to TRBJ2-7, with 8 bases fitting TRBD2. Germline loops: CDR1 DFQATT, CDR2 SNEGSKA (reference sequence). The CDR3 totals 16 residues. J lost 2 bases, V lost 4 bases, and 13 bases had no gene match. CDR3 nucleotide sequence: TGCAGTGCTACGGTTCAAGCGGGGGATTTCCCCTACGAGCAGTACTTC. Translation gives CSATVQAGDFPYEQYF.

V and J are TRBV30 and TRBJ1-2; 10 bases align to TRBD1. Germline values: CDR1 GTSNPN, CDR2 SVGIG (reference sequence). The junction had 6 bases not matched to a gene; V was cut back by 3 bases and J by 8 bases. This CDR3 region has 13 residues. The CDR3 DNA is TGTGCCTGGAGGTTCGGGACAGGGGTCGGCTACACCTTC. It translates to CAWRFGTGVGYTF.

This clonotype was seen many times. This sequence joins TRBV20-1 and TRBJ2-3; D remains unclear. Germline V lookup: CDR1 DFQATT, CDR2 SNEGSKA (reference sequence). V lost 0 bases and J lost 2, with 6 bases in between. The CDR3 spans 13 residues. In nucleotides, the CDR3 is TGCAGTGCTAGAGATCTGCTCACAGATACGCAGTATTTT. Protein: CSARDLLTDTQYF.